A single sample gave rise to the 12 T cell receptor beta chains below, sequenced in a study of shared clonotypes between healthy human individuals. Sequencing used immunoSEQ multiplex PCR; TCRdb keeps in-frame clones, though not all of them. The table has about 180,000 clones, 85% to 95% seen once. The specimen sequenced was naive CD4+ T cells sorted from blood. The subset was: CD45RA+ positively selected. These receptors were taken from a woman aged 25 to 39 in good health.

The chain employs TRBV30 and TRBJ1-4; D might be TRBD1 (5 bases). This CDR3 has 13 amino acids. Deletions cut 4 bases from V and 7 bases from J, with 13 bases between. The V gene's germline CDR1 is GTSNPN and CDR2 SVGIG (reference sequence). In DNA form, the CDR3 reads TGTGCCTGGAATCAGGGCCACCGTGAAAAACTGTTTTTT. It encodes CAWNQGHREKLFF.

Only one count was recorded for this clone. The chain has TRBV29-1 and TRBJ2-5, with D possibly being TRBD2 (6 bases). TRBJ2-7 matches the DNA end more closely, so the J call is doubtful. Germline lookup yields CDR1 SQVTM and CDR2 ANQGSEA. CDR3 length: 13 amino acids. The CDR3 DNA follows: TGCAGCGCCACCCCTCCGGGACTTTACGAGCAGTACTTC. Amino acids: CSATPPGLYEQYF.

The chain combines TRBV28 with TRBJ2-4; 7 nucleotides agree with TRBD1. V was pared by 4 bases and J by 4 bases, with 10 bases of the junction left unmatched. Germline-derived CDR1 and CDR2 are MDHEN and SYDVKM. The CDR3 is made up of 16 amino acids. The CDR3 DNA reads TGTGCCAGCAGTTCCCGGACAGGTAGAGAGAAAAACATTCAGTACTTC. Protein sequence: CASSSRTGREKNIQYF.

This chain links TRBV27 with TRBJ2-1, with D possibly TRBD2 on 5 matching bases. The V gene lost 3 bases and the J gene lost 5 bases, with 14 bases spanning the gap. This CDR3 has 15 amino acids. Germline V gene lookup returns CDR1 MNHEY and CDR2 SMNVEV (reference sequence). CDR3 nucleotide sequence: TGTGCCAGCAGTTTCCTGGGTGCAGCGGACAATGAGCAGTTCTTC. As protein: CASSFLGAADNEQFF.

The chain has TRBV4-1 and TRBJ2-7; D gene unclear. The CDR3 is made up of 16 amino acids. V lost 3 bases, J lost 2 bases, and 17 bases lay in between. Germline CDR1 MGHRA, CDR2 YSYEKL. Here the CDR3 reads CASSHLLTSNPYEQYF. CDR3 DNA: TGCGCCAGCAGCCACCTCCTGACGTCGAACCCCTACGAGCAGTACTTC.

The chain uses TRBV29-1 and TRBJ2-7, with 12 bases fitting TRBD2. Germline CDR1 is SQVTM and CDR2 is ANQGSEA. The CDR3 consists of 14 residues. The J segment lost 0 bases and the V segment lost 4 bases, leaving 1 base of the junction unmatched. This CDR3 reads CSVGLAGDSYEQYF. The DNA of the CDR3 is TGCAGCGTTGGACTAGCGGGGGACTCCTACGAGCAGTACTTC.

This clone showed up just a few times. CDR3 in amino acids: CASSHAGVYEQYF. DNA of the CDR3: TGCGCCAGCAGTCACGCGGGAGTGTACGAGCAGTACTTC. This chain uses TRBV23-1 with TRBJ2-7, with 7 bases that match TRBD2. TRBV23-1 is assigned to the ORF class and has an uncertain function. CDR3 length: 13 residues. Trimming removed 3 bases from V and 4 bases from J; junction bases left unmatched: 3.

The CDR3 sequence: CASRLDRDREKLFF. CDR3 DNA: TGTGCCAGCAGGCTCGACAGGGATCGGGAAAAACTGTTTTTT. The chain joins TRBV2 to TRBJ1-4, with TRBD1 matching over 7 bases. V trimming: 6 bases; J trimming: 8 bases; junction bases outside the gene matches: 9. CDR1 SNHLY and CDR2 FYNNEI come from the germline V gene. The CDR3 length is 14 residues. Full variable domain (rest looked up from reference TRBV2 and TRBJ1-4): EPEVTQTPSHQVTQMGQEVILRCVPISNHLYFYWYRQILGQKVEFLVSFYNNEISEKSEIFDDQFSVERPDGSNFTLKIRSTKLEDSAMYFCASRLDRDREKLFFGSGTQLSVL.

The CDR3 here is CASSLGNRGRSYEQYF. The CDR3 DNA is TGTGCCAGCAGCTTAGGCAACAGGGGTCGTTCCTACGAGCAGTACTTC. This chain connects TRBV7-9 to TRBJ2-7, with 7 nucleotides matching TRBD1. The CDR3 is 16 residues long. The V gene's germline CDR1 is SEHNR and CDR2 FQNEAQ (reference sequence). J gave up 1 base and V 1 base, and 7 bases lay outside the gene matches.

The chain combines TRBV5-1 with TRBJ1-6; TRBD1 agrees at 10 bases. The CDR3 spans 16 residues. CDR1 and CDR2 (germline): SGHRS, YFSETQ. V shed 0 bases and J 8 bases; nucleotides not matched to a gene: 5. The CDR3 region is CASSLAFGTGDSPLHF. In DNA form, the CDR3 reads TGCGCCAGCAGCTTGGCCTTCGGGACAGGGGATTCACCCCTCCACTTT. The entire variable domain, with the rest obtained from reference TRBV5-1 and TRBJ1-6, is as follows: KAGVTQTPRYLIKTRGQQVTLSCSPISGHRSVSWYQQTPGQGLQFLFEYFSETQRNKGNFPGRFSGRQFSNSRSEMNVSTLELGDSALYLCASSLAFGTGDSPLHFGNGTRLTVT.

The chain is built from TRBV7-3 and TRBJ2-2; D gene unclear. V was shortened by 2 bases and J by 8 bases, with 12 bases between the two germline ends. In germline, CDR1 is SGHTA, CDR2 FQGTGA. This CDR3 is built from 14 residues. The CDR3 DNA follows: TGTGCCAGCAGCTTACAAACCACTGTGGGGGAGCTGTTTTTT. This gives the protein CASSLQTTVGELFF.

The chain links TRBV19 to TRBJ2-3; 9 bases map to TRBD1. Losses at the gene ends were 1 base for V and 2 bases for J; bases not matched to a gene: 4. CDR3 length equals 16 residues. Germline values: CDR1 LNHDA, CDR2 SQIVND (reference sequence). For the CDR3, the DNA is TGTGCCAGTAGTATAGTAGGACAGGGGATCACAGATACGCAGTATTTT. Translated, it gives CASSIVGQGITDTQYF.